The 18 T cell receptor beta chains in this list originate from one sample, sequenced in a study of T cells after yellow fever vaccination. MiXCR, run by TCRdb on the 5' RACE reads, gives a single entry per CDR3 protein. The table has hundreds of thousands of distinct CDR3 sequences, approximately 18% seen once. This sample comprised PBMCs, obtained before the yellow fever booster vaccination. The origin of the receptors is a man aged 18 to 29 who received the YFV17D yellow fever vaccine.

This clonotype was counted only a few times. The chain joins TRBV10-3 to TRBJ2-7, with 8 bases identical to TRBD2. The CDR3 has 15 amino acids. V lost 3 bases, J lost 4 bases, and 8 bases stayed unmatched. The germline CDR1 and CDR2 sequences are ENHRY and SYGVKD. The CDR3 protein is CAISDLPAGAYEQYF. DNA of the CDR3: TGTGCCATCAGTGATCTCCCAGCGGGAGCTTACGAGCAGTACTTC.

In its sample, this clonotype was seen a few times. The V and J genes are TRBV6-5 and TRBJ1-1; unclear D gene. The CDR3 extends over 16 amino acids. The germline gives CDR1 MNHEY, CDR2 SVGAGI. V lost 0 bases and J 2 bases, leaving 13 bases between the germline ends. CDR3 in DNA: TGTGCCAGCAGTTACTCGTCTGGCCCCGTAAACACTGAAGCTTTCTTT. Its translation is CASSYSSGPVNTEAFF.

The rearrangement uses TRBV4-2 and TRBJ2-2, with D tentatively TRBD2 (6 bases). Germline values: CDR1 LGHNA, CDR2 YNFKEQ. The V end was cut by 6 bases, the J end by 3 bases, with 14 bases between. The CDR3 contains 15 residues. CDR3 sequence (DNA): TGTGCCAGCAGAATCGCCGGGACTCACACCGGGGAGCTGTTTTTT. Protein product: CASRIAGTHTGELFF.

The chain carries TRBV6-5 and TRBJ1-1; D is uncertain. Germline CDR1 and CDR2: MNHEY and SVGAGI. Trimming stripped 0 bases from V and 1 base from J, with 9 bases between. The CDR3 sequence is 15 residues long. The CDR3 sequence is CASSYSTPKNTEAFF. The CDR3 coding sequence is TGTGCCAGCAGTTACTCCACTCCCAAGAACACTGAAGCTTTCTTT.

The chain carries TRBV20-1 and TRBJ2-3; 7 bases agree with TRBD2. The ends lost 1 base at V and 2 bases at J; junction bases unmatched: 6. The CDR3 runs 15 residues. Germline V gene lookup returns CDR1 DFQATT and CDR2 SNEGSKA (reference sequence). In DNA, the CDR3 is TGCAGTGCTAGAGCCGGCAGCGGGGCCACAGATACGCAGTATTTT. Protein: CSARAGSGATDTQYF.

This clonotype was picked up many times. This rearrangement joins TRBV7-2 to TRBJ2-1; D unresolved. Germline CDR1 is SGHTA and CDR2 is FQGNSA. This CDR3 is 14 amino acids long. The V gene lost 6 bases and the J gene lost 5 bases, with 14 bases spanning the gap. The CDR3 region has the DNA TGTGCCAGCAGGAGGAACCTAATCGACAATGAGCAGTTCTTC. Protein product: CASRRNLIDNEQFF.

This clonotype came up many times. The V and J genes are TRBV19 and TRBJ1-6; TRBD1 matches at 8 bases. This CDR3 contains 16 residues. Trimming cost V 7 bases and J 2 bases; bases outside gene matches: 7. CDR1 and CDR2 from the germline V gene are LNHDA and SQIVND (reference sequence). The CDR3 region has the DNA TGTGCCAGTACCCGACAGGGGAGTGCCTATAATTCACCCCTCCACTTT. Translation: CASTRQGSAYNSPLHF.

The rearrangement joins TRBV9 to TRBJ2-2, with TRBD1 matching 10 bases. Trimming at V came to 4 bases and at J to 8 bases, leaving 5 bases not matched to a gene. CDR3 size: 14 residues. Per germline, CDR1 SGDLS and CDR2 YYNGEE. The CDR3 DNA reads as TGTGCCAGCAGCTCGACAGGGGGCTCAGGGGAGCTGTTTTTT. Translated, it gives CASSSTGGSGELFF.

This clonotype was found a few times. V and J are TRBV7-9 and TRBJ2-5; no reliable D call. The germline CDR1 and CDR2 sequences are SEHNR and FQNEAQ (reference sequence). The V and J ends lost 5 bases and 4 bases respectively, with 14 bases between them. There are 14 residues in the CDR3. CDR3 region: CASSRLGDLETQYF. CDR3 nucleotide sequence: TGTGCCAGCAGCCGTCTAGGTGATCTAGAGACCCAGTACTTC.

J is TRBJ2-2 and V is TRBV7-8; no definite D call. V lost 1 base and J 5 bases, leaving 8 bases between the germline ends. This CDR3 is built from 14 residues. Per the germline V gene, CDR1 is SGHVS and CDR2 is FQNEAQ. Here the CDR3 DNA reads TGTGCCAGCAGCTTAGATGGACCGACCGGGGAGCTGTTTTTT. This sequence encodes CASSLDGPTGELFF.

This clonotype was detected only a few times. The chain recombines TRBV20-1 with TRBJ1-3, with no clear D. Germline lookup yields CDR1 DFQATT and CDR2 SNEGSKA (reference sequence). V was pared by 1 base and J by 2 bases, with 6 bases between. The length of the CDR3 is 13 residues. The CDR3 sequence is CSARGGPGNTIYF. The CDR3, as DNA: TGCAGTGCTAGAGGAGGACCTGGAAACACCATATATTTT.

This clonotype was found a few times. J is TRBJ2-1 and V is TRBV5-1, with 15 bases that match TRBD2. CDR1 and CDR2 (germline): SGHRS, YFSETQ. This CDR3 has 18 amino acids. With V trimmed by 4 bases and J by 2 bases, 7 bases remained unmatched. The CDR3: CASSLGLAGGPTYNEQFF. The CDR3 DNA reads TGCGCCAGCAGCCTGGGACTAGCGGGGGGCCCTACCTACAATGAGCAGTTCTTC.

This clonotype has a handful of counts. The genes are TRBV4-3 and TRBJ1-2, with TRBD1 as a possible D gene (6 bases). Germline lookup yields CDR1 LGHNA and CDR2 YSLEER. The CDR3 spans 14 residues. V gave up 6 bases and J gave up 8 bases, with 19 bases separating them. The DNA for the CDR3 is TGCGCCAGCAGTGACGGGGGCGGTCTAAGAGGCTACACCTTC. Amino acids: CASSDGGGLRGYTF.

A few counts support this clonotype. Its ends do not fully match the called genes, so a read error is possible. CDR3 amino acids: CASSPREGANTGELFF. The DNA for the CDR3 is TGTGCTAGCAGCCCCCGTGAGGGGGCGAACACCGGGGAGCTGTTTTTT. This chain connects TRBV7-7 to TRBJ2-2; D is perhaps TRBD1 (6 bases). Germline-derived CDR1 and CDR2 are SSHAT and FNYEAQ (reference sequence). The CDR3 is 16 amino acids.

A few counts support this clonotype. V and J are TRBV7-3 and TRBJ1-2; TRBD1 matches at 8 bases. CDR1 and CDR2 from the germline V gene are SGHTA and FQGTGA. The V gene end was trimmed by 4 bases and the J gene end by 4 bases; junction bases not matched to a gene: 2. The CDR3 has 13 amino acids. The CDR3 here is CASSSGQAYGYTF. The CDR3 coding sequence is TGTGCCAGCAGCTCGGGACAGGCCTATGGCTACACCTTC.

This sequence joins TRBV6-1 and TRBJ2-7, with 8 bases identical to TRBD2. From germline, CDR1 is MNHNS and CDR2 SASEGT. The ends lost 3 bases at V and 5 bases at J; junction bases unmatched: 9. The CDR3 spans 15 residues. The CDR3 nucleotides are TGTGCCAGCAGTGATACGGGACTAGGGTCTCACGAGCAGTACTTC. Translated, it gives CASSDTGLGSHEQYF.

The V and J genes are TRBV18 and TRBJ2-3, with 8 nucleotides matching TRBD2. Per the germline V gene, CDR1 is KGHSH and CDR2 is LQKENI. The CDR3 spans 16 residues. V lost 3 bases, J lost 2 bases, and 7 bases stayed unmatched. For the CDR3, the DNA is TGTGCCAGCTCACCCGCCGGGACTAGATTCACAGATACGCAGTATTTT. This codes for CASSPAGTRFTDTQYF.

This clonotype was recorded a few times. The V gene is TRBV11-2, the J gene TRBJ2-5, with 9 bases lining up with TRBD1. Trimming removed 3 bases from V and 5 bases from J; junction bases left unmatched: 1. CDR3 length: 13 amino acids. Germline V gene lookup returns CDR1 SGHAT and CDR2 FQNNGV. The CDR3 DNA is TGTGCCAGCAGCTTCGGACAGGGGGAGACCCAGTACTTC. Translating it yields CASSFGQGETQYF.